This T cell receptor beta chain was identified during a study of response to subunit inactivated influenza vaccine. TCRdb re-called the RT-PCR reads through MiXCR, storing one row per CDR3 protein. This sample has over 400,000 distinct CDR3 sequences, with over 10% found just once. Per germline, CDR1 MDHEN and CDR2 SYDVKM. The V gene lost 11 bases and the J gene lost 7 bases, with 9 bases spanning the gap. CDR3 length: 10 residues. Study findings and constraints: Authors suggested each seasonal flu vaccination may recruit only limited numbers of new T cells.

Only a few counts were recorded for this clonotype. Its specificity is unknown. This chain links TRBV28 with TRBJ2-1, with D maybe TRBD1 (5 bases). The receptor comes from a man aged 50 to 60 who received an inactivated influenza vaccine. The source was PBMCs from blood, collected 45 days after vaccination. CDR3 amino acids: CASGRNEQFF. The DNA of the CDR3 is TGTGCCTCAGGGCGTAATGAGCAGTTCTTC.